The 22 T cell receptor beta chains presented below share a single source sample, sequenced in a study of PD-1 blockade in classical Hodgkin lymphoma. Every patient experienced relapse after autologous stem cell transplantation, and brentuximab vedotin exposure varied. The protocol was immunoSEQ multiplex PCR, while the TCRdb copy is restricted to in-frame clones and leaves out a portion. The table shows over 25,000 clones, with just under 80% occurring only once. The material sequenced was peripheral blood mononuclear cells (PBMCs), taken before the second cycle of nivolumab. Receptors were obtained from a human donor with classical Hodgkin lymphoma.

This clone turned up a few times. This sequence joins TRBV9 and TRBJ2-3; 8 nucleotides match TRBD1. Losses at the gene ends were 2 bases for V and 4 bases for J; bases not matched to a gene: 6. CDR1 is SGDLS and CDR2 is YYNGEE in the germline V gene. The CDR3 totals 15 residues. The chain's CDR3 is CASSVTDRGADTQYF. In DNA, the CDR3 is TGTGCCAGCAGCGTGACCGACAGGGGCGCAGATACGCAGTATTTT.

The chain carries TRBV15 and TRBJ2-5; D is perhaps TRBD2 (6 bases). Germline-derived CDR1 and CDR2 are LNHNV and YYDKDF (reference sequence). The CDR3 covers 15 residues. V gave up 1 base and J gave up 2 bases, with 11 bases separating them. In DNA, the CDR3 is TGTGCCACCAGCAGAGCGGGACTTACACAAGAGACCCAGTACTTC. This encodes CATSRAGLTQETQYF.

The chain uses TRBV4-3 and TRBJ2-1; no clear D gene. V was trimmed by 2 bases and J by 0 bases, leaving 8 bases between them. CDR3 length: 15 amino acids. Germline CDR1 is LGHNA and CDR2 is YSLEER. CDR3 in DNA: TGCGCCAGCAGCCAATGGAGTAGCTCCTACAATGAGCAGTTCTTC. Its translation: CASSQWSSSYNEQFF.

The chain is built from TRBV10-3 and TRBJ2-1; either TRBD1 or TRBD2 may supply D (5 bases each). Trimming pared 6 bases from V and 0 bases from J, leaving 9 bases between. Per the germline V gene, CDR1 is ENHRY and CDR2 is SYGVKD. There are 14 residues in the CDR3. CDR3 nucleotide sequence: TGTGCCATCAGGGCAGGGAGCTCCTACAATGAGCAGTTCTTC. This translates into CAIRAGSSYNEQFF.

This rearrangement joins TRBV9 to TRBJ1-3; D remains unclear. V was pared by 1 base and J by 0 bases, with 8 bases between. The CDR3 length is 15 residues. Germline values: CDR1 SGDLS, CDR2 YYNGEE. This chain's CDR3 is CASSVTDYSGNTIYF. The DNA of the CDR3 is TGTGCCAGCAGCGTAACCGACTACTCTGGAAACACCATATATTTT.

Written as DNA, the CDR3 is TGTGCCAGCAGTTTGTCTTGGGGACAGGGTAATTCACCCCTCCACTTT. This gives the protein CASSLSWGQGNSPLHF. V gene TRBV28 combines with J gene TRBJ1-6, with 9 bases fitting TRBD1. V was clipped by 3 bases and J by 6 bases; unmatched bases: 6. The CDR3 has 16 amino acids. Per the germline V gene, CDR1 is MDHEN and CDR2 is SYDVKM. Full variable domain (remainder filled in from reference TRBV28 and TRBJ1-6): DVKVTQSSRYLVKRTGEKVFLECVQDMDHENMFWYRQDPGLGLRLIYFSYDVKMKEKGDIPEGYSVSREKKERFSLILESASTNQTSMYLCASSLSWGQGNSPLHFGNGTRLTVT.

V and J are TRBV10-3 and TRBJ2-1; D perhaps matches TRBD2 (6 bases). Trimming took 5 bases from V and 4 from J, leaving 15 bases between them. The length of the CDR3 is 15 residues. The germline CDR1 and CDR2 sequences are ENHRY and SYGVKD. CDR3 in DNA: TGTGCCATCAGTTCGGGACTCGCGATGTACAATGAGCAGTTCTTC. Its translation: CAISSGLAMYNEQFF.

This clone showed up just a few times. The V and J genes are TRBV4-2 and TRBJ1-5; D is unclear. This CDR3 is built from 15 residues. Trimming left V 1 base short and J 0 bases short, with 7 bases between. Germline assignment: CDR1 LGHNA and CDR2 YNFKEQ. The CDR3 nucleotides read TGTGCCAGCAGCCAAGGACGGGATAGCAATCAGCCCCAGCATTTT. As protein: CASSQGRDSNQPQHF.

As for this clone: The same CDR3 can be traced to other DNA sequences in this sample. V gene TRBV2 combines with J gene TRBJ1-1; possibly TRBD1 for D (6 bases). The germline CDR1 and CDR2 sequences are SNHLY and FYNNEI. The CDR3 consists of 13 residues. V was trimmed by 7 bases and J by 0 bases, leaving 9 bases between them. DNA for the CDR3: TGTGCCAGCACCGAGGGGGTGAACACTGAAGCTTTCTTT. It codes for CASTEGVNTEAFF.

By sample share, this clone is medium-sized (0.01 to 0.1%). The V call is TRBV2, the J call TRBJ1-1; D gene uncertain. CDR3 length: 13 amino acids. Between the trimmed V and J ends, which lost 1 base and 0 bases, there was a span of 3 bases. Germline V CDR1 and CDR2: SNHLY, FYNNEI. The CDR3 DNA reads TGTGCCAGCAGTGAAGAGGTGAACACTGAAGCTTTCTTT. Its protein product is CASSEEVNTEAFF.

The count of this clone is one. The chain combines TRBV28 with TRBJ2-7; 7 nucleotides agree with TRBD1. Looked up from germline, CDR1 is MDHEN and CDR2 is SYDVKM. The CDR3 length is 15 residues. With V trimmed by 5 bases and J by 3 bases, 10 bases remained unmatched. The CDR3: CASSGPGQRYYEQYF. DNA for the CDR3: TGTGCCAGCAGTGGACCGGGACAGAGATACTACGAGCAGTACTTC.

This clone was counted a single time. V and J are TRBV18 and TRBJ2-7; TRBD1 aligns across 9 bases. There are 12 residues in the CDR3. V was clipped by 8 bases and J by 5 bases; unmatched bases: 4. Germline V gene lookup returns CDR1 KGHSH and CDR2 LQKENI. As DNA, the CDR3 is TGTGCCAGCATTGGACAGGGGAACGAGCAGTACTTC. It codes for CASIGQGNEQYF.

Only a few counts were recorded for this clone. The chain couples TRBV6-6 to TRBJ1-6; D possibly corresponds to TRBD1 (5 bases). Trimming left V 6 bases short and J 12 bases short, with 12 bases between. The CDR3 contains 12 residues. Germline V gene lookup returns CDR1 MNHNY and CDR2 SVGAGI (reference sequence). The CDR3 reads CASSPPGEPLHF. DNA of the CDR3: TGTGCCAGCAGCCCGCCGGGGGAACCCCTCCACTTT.

The rearrangement uses TRBV30 and TRBJ1-2; D gene unclear. Germline V lookup: CDR1 GTSNPN, CDR2 SVGIG (reference sequence). Trimming cost V 1 base and J 5 bases, with 5 bases left between them. CDR3 length equals 11 residues. CDR3 in amino acids: CAWSDRYGYTF. In nucleotides, the CDR3 is TGTGCCTGGAGTGACAGATATGGCTACACCTTC.

The chain couples TRBV7-9 to TRBJ2-1; no clear D gene. The length of the CDR3 is 13 residues. The germline V gene has CDR1 SEHNR and CDR2 FQNEAQ (reference sequence). V was trimmed by 1 base and J by 3 bases, leaving 4 bases between them. As DNA, the CDR3 is TGTGCCAGCAGCTTAGGCAACTACAATGAGCAGTTCTTC. Translation: CASSLGNYNEQFF.

This clone was detected only once. The chain carries TRBV28 and TRBJ2-7; 8 bases agree with TRBD1. The CDR3 is made up of 12 amino acids. Germline V gives CDR1 MDHEN, CDR2 SYDVKM. Trimming took 10 bases from V and 5 from J; bases not matched to a gene: 7. The CDR3 nucleotides are TGTGCCACCTGGACAGGGTTCAACGAGCAGTACTTC. Protein: CATWTGFNEQYF.

V usage is TRBV7-9 and J usage is TRBJ2-3, with TRBD2 matching 14 bases. Germline CDR1 SEHNR, CDR2 FQNEAQ (reference sequence). V was pared by 4 bases and J by 4 bases, with 4 bases of the junction left unmatched. The CDR3 length is 16 residues. The CDR3 nucleotides read TGTGCCAGCAGCTCTGGACTAGCGGGGGGCCCAGATACGCAGTATTTT. This translates into CASSSGLAGGPDTQYF.

V gene TRBV5-1 combines with J gene TRBJ1-5; D perhaps matches TRBD1 (5 bases). The germline V and J ends were trimmed by 1 base and 7 bases, with 12 bases remaining between them. The CDR3 length is 14 residues. CDR1 SGHRS and CDR2 YFSETQ come from the germline V gene. CDR3 region: CASSLTGRGQPQHF. The DNA of the CDR3 is TGCGCCAGCAGCTTGACAGGACGCGGGCAGCCCCAGCATTTT.

The chain joins TRBV9 to TRBJ2-5; 9 nucleotides agree with TRBD1. Per germline, CDR1 SGDLS and CDR2 YYNGEE. This CDR3 contains 15 residues. The junction had 7 bases not matched to a gene; V was cut back by 3 bases and J by 4 bases. CDR3 nucleotides: TGTGCCAGCAGCGGCCTGGGACAGGGTGCAGAGACCCAGTACTTC. Amino acids: CASSGLGQGAETQYF.

V gene TRBV7-7 combines with J gene TRBJ1-4; weak D call: TRBD1 (5 bases). V shed 1 base and J shed 0 bases, with 6 bases lying between them. The CDR3 loop spans 15 amino acids. The germline gives CDR1 SSHAT, CDR2 FNYEAQ (reference sequence). The CDR3 nucleotides read TGTGCCAGCAGCTTAGGGGGGACAACTAATGAAAAACTGTTTTTT. Its translation is CASSLGGTTNEKLFF. Supplemented by reference TRBV7-7 and TRBJ1-4, the full variable domain reads GAGVSQSPRYKVTKRGQDVTLRCDPISSHATLYWYQQALGQGPEFLTYFNYEAQPDKSGLPSDRFSAERPEGSISTLTIQRTEQRDSAMYRCASSLGGTTNEKLFFGSGTQLSVL.

V is TRBV5-1 and J is TRBJ2-5, with D perhaps TRBD1 or TRBD2 (5 bases each). CDR1 and CDR2 from the germline V gene are SGHRS and YFSETQ. The CDR3 is 14 residues long. V lost 3 bases, J lost 3 bases, and 12 bases lay in between. The CDR3 spells CASSWDGEEETQYF. The CDR3 DNA reads TGCGCCAGCAGCTGGGACGGAGAAGAAGAGACCCAGTACTTC. Filled out from reference TRBV5-1 and TRBJ2-5, the complete variable domain reads KAGVTQTPRYLIKTRGQQVTLSCSPISGHRSVSWYQQTPGQGLQFLFEYFSETQRNKGNFPGRFSGRQFSNSRSEMNVSTLELGDSALYLCASSWDGEEETQYFGPGTRLLVL.

Here the CDR3 reads CASSIRWQSSYEQYF. The CDR3 nucleotides read TGTGCCAGTAGTATTAGATGGCAGAGCTCCTACGAGCAGTACTTC. V and J are TRBV19 and TRBJ2-7; D gene ambiguous. CDR3 length: 15 residues. Germline V CDR1 and CDR2: LNHDA, SQIVND (reference sequence). The ends were cut back, 3 bases at V and 0 bases at J, with 12 bases in the middle.